This TCR beta chain was identified during a study of multiple sclerosis patients with progressive multifocal leukoencephalopathy. The germline gives CDR1 MGHDK, CDR2 SYGVNS. J lost 6 bases, V lost 4 bases, and 12 bases had no gene match. The CDR3 is 17 residues long. The time point was: time of PML onset. PML in natalizumab-treated patients developed after between roughly 15 and 60 months of natalizumab therapy. T3 blood samples were collected at the time of PML onset. Produced via immunoSEQ multiplex PCR; TCRdb's table is partial and in-frame only. The sample has approximately 27,000 clones; 75% to 90% are singletons. Details on this clone: Its antigen is still unknown.

Study results and limitations: Before and during natalizumab, the clones expanded at PML already existed.

The J gene is TRBJ1-6, the V gene TRBV25-1; 7 bases align to TRBD1. The material sequenced was PBMCs, taken from a patient treated with natalizumab. The receptor was isolated from a woman younger than 45 with progressive multifocal leukoencephalopathy. CDR3 sequence (DNA): TGTGCCAGCAGTGCTCTACAGGGGACTGGGGTTAATTCACCCCTCCACTTT. Protein sequence: CASSALQGTGVNSPLHF.